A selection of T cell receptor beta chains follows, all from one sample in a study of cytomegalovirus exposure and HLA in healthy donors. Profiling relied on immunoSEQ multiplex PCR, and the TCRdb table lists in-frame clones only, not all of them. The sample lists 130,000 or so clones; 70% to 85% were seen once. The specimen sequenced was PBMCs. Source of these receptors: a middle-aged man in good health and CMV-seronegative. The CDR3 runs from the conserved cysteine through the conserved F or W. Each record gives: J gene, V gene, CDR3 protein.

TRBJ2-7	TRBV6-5	CASSQLPGLSFEQYF
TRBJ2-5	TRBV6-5	CASTAQSTRETQYF
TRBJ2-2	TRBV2	CASSFDRENTGELFF
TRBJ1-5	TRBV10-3	CAISQQGAQGNQPQHF
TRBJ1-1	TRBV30	CAWSGGPEAFF
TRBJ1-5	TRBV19	CASSPAAAGRNQPQHF
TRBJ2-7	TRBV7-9	CASSLAPAGVANEQYF
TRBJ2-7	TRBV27	CASSLSVGTSGSGEQYF
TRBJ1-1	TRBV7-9	CASSRMVQGPEIEAFF
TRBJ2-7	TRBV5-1	CASSPGTGNPDEQYF
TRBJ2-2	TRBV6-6	CAGPGTGELFF
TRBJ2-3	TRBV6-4	CASSDRAGGLGDTQYF
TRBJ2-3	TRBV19	CASSMGLTDTQYF
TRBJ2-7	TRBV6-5	CASSENIHEQYF
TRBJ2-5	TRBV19	CASSPQLAPSGTQYF
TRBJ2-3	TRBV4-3	CASSRDRARTDTQYF
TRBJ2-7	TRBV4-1	CASSQETGPHYEQYF
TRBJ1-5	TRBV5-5	CASSFWGDSNQPQHF
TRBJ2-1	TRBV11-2	CASSLIRGPRSYNEQFF
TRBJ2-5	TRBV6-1	CASSGVVAGAGGRETQYF
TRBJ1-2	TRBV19	CASSPQGNGNYGYTF
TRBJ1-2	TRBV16	CASSQGRTGSGGYTF
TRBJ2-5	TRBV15	CATSGPTHRGLADSQETQYF
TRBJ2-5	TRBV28	CASRGRTSGRAGETQYF
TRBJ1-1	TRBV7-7	CASSLDVGGEAFF
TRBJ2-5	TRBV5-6	CASSIGAGETQYF
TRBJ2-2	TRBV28	CASSYWAHTGELFF
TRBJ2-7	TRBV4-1	CASSHGLAGQYEQYF
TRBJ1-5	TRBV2	CASRTRSNQPQHF
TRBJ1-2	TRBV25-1	CASSESEGASSGYTF
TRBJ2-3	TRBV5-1	CASSPELAGRADTQYF
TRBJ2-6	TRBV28	CASTLGTGPPGANGLTF
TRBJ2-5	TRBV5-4	CASSSGPGGAFQETQYF
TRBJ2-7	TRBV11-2	CASSPGGVAYEQYF
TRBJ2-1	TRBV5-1	CASSPGTGEQNEQFF
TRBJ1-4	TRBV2	CASSLARELFF
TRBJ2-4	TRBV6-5	CASTEGQGNIQYF
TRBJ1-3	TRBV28	CAIRGNSGGNTIYF
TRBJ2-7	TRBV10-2	CASSWTGYNEQYF
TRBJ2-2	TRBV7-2	CASSLGSVGTGELFF
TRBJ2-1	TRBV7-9	CASSLAGTDEQFF
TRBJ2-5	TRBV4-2	CASSQGFGGRQETQYF
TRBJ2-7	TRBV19	CASSISSGGGFEQYF
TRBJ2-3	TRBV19	CASSMGGGWRDTQYF
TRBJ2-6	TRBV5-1	CASSLEESSGANVLTF
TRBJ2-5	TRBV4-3	CASSQDVEGLETQYF
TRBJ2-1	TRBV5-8	CASSLVLLEQFF
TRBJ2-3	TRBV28	CASSLLDTQYF
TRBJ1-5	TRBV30	CAWGQRADQPQHF
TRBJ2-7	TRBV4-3	CASSSRLAGAYEQYF
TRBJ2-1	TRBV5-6	CASSQPGRGVNEQFF